This T cell receptor beta chain was sequenced during a study of identical twins. The study, taken as a whole, reports: A lower insertion count was a feature of abundant cord blood beta clonotypes, with no such feature in memory repertoires.

This clonotype was seen repeatedly, ten times or more. Its matching antigen is unknown. The CDR3 runs to 13 residues. Trimming cost V 7 bases and J 3 bases; bases outside gene matches: 6. TCRdb called the 5' RACE reads again in MiXCR, with one record for every CDR3 protein. The data contain fewer than 650,000 distinct CDR3 sequences, approximately 9.6% of them singletons. The donor group consisted entirely of healthy Caucasians. The same specimen was also included in a second study, on yellow fever vaccine responses in identical twins. From that study: Twins' vaccine T cell responses reportedly seemed partly convergent and partly personalized.

V gene TRBV12-3 or TRBV12-4 combines with J gene TRBJ2-7, with 7 bases that match TRBD2. The receptor comes from a woman aged 18-29 years in good health. Sequencing input: PBMCs. The CDR3 spells CASTSGGDYEQYF. The CDR3 DNA reads TGTGCCAGCACTTCGGGAGGCGACTACGAGCAGTACTTC.